The 10 T cell receptor beta chains given below trace back to one sample, sequenced in a study of spatial heterogeneity in lung cancer. The time point denotes: sample taken at primary tumor resection. Whole RNA from tumor, nontumor lung or frozen PBMC was sequenced unsorted. TCRdb reprocessed the 5' RACE reads via MiXCR and lists one record per CDR3 protein. This table holds more than 85,000 distinct CDR3 sequences, approximately 8.5% found once. Sequenced material: PBMCs, taken at surgery. The receptors were gathered from a male donor with early-stage non-small cell lung cancer.

This clonotype has a count of ten or more. The genes are TRBV18 and TRBJ2-1; 9 positions agree with TRBD1. The germline V gene encodes CDR1 KGHSH and CDR2 LQKENI. The length of the CDR3 is 14 residues. Trimming took 4 bases from V and 7 from J; bases not matched to a gene: 5. CDR3 sequence (DNA): TGTGCCAGCTCACAGCGGGACAGGGTTAATGAGCAGTTCTTC. It yields the protein CASSQRDRVNEQFF.

This clonotype was seen only a few times. This chain's CDR3 is CASSVVAGADTQYF. The DNA for the CDR3 is TGTGCCAGCAGCGTAGTGGCGGGGGCAGATACGCAGTATTTT. The chain carries TRBV9 and TRBJ2-3, with TRBD2 matching over 7 bases. CDR1 and CDR2 (germline): SGDLS, YYNGEE. The CDR3 runs 14 residues. V lost 0 bases to trimming and J lost 4 bases; unmatched junction nucleotides: 2. The full variable domain, rest sourced from reference TRBV9 and TRBJ2-3, is DSGVTQTPKHLITATGQRVTLRCSPRSGDLSVYWYQQSLDQGLQFLIQYYNGEERAKGNILERFSAQQFPDLHSELNLSSLELGDSALYFCASSVVAGADTQYFGPGTRLTVL.

Many counts were recorded for this clonotype. The V call is TRBV4-3, the J call TRBJ2-5; the D call may be TRBD1 or TRBD2 (5 bases each). Looked up from germline, CDR1 is LGHNA and CDR2 is YSLEER. The ends were cut back, 0 bases at V and 8 bases at J, with 19 bases in the middle. The CDR3 contains 16 residues. CDR3 nucleotide sequence: TGCGCCAGCAGCCAAGATTTACGAGGGGTTGGTGGAACCCAGTACTTC. Encoded protein: CASSQDLRGVGGTQYF.

The V and J genes are TRBV6-2 or TRBV6-3 and TRBJ1-1; D is uncertain. This CDR3 spans 13 amino acids. Trimming stripped 6 bases from V and 3 bases from J, with 11 bases between. The germline V gene has CDR1 MNHEY and CDR2 SVGEGT. The CDR3 coding sequence is TGTGCCAGCAGCGGGTTGCCGGACACTGAAGCTTTCTTT. Its translation is CASSGLPDTEAFF.

This clonotype was seen at least ten times. V and J are TRBV30 and TRBJ1-4; D unresolved. In germline, CDR1 is GTSNPN, CDR2 SVGIG (reference sequence). V gave up 1 base and J gave up 0 bases, with 6 bases separating them. This CDR3 spans 14 amino acids. As DNA, the CDR3 is TGTGCCTGGAGTGCCCCGACAACTAATGAAAAACTGTTTTTT. Translating it yields CAWSAPTTNEKLFF.

The gene calls are TRBV2 and TRBJ2-3, with 7 bases lining up with TRBD2. The CDR3 extends over 16 amino acids. From germline, CDR1 is SNHLY and CDR2 FYNNEI. J gave up 0 bases and V 2 bases, and 5 bases lay outside the gene matches. The CDR3 bases are TGTGCCAGCAGTGAACGGGGGGACCCTAGCACAGATACGCAGTATTTT. This codes for CASSERGDPSTDTQYF.

This clonotype was detected ten times or more. The chain is built from TRBV3-1 and TRBJ1-1; D is ambiguous. The CDR3 has 16 amino acids. The V end lost 1 base, the J end lost 0 bases, and 12 bases lay between the germline ends. Germline V gives CDR1 LGHDT, CDR2 YNNKEL (reference sequence). The CDR3 spells CASSQGTRRVNTEAFF. The CDR3 coding sequence is TGTGCCAGCAGCCAAGGCACAAGGAGAGTGAACACTGAAGCTTTCTTT.

This clonotype appeared many times. The chain is built from TRBV5-1 and TRBJ2-7, with 12 bases identical to TRBD2. This CDR3 contains 16 residues. The trim removed 2 bases at V and 2 bases at J, leaving 5 bases unmatched. Germline lookup yields CDR1 SGHRS and CDR2 YFSETQ. CDR3 DNA sequence: TGCGCCAGCAGCTTCTCGACTAGCGGGGGAACCTACGAGCAGTACTTC. Its protein is CASSFSTSGGTYEQYF.

In this sample, this clonotype turned up many times. This rearrangement joins TRBV20-1 to TRBJ2-2; TRBD1 agrees at 11 bases. V shed 5 bases and J 7 bases; nucleotides not matched to a gene: 6. This CDR3 contains 14 residues. CDR1 is DFQATT, CDR2 SNEGSKA, per germline (reference sequence). The CDR3: CSAPGQGASGELFF. CDR3 DNA sequence: TGCAGTGCTCCCGGACAGGGGGCGAGCGGGGAGCTGTTTTTT.

This chain uses TRBV20-1 with TRBJ1-1, with TRBD1 matching 8 bases. J was trimmed by 5 bases and V by 5 bases; bases with no gene match: 1. The CDR3 is 11 residues long. The germline gives CDR1 DFQATT, CDR2 SNEGSKA (reference sequence). In nucleotides, the CDR3 is TGCAGTGCTGGACAGGGTACTGAAGCTTTCTTT. This gives the protein CSAGQGTEAFF.